This T cell receptor beta chain was recovered during a study of T cell responses to AZD1222 COVID-19 vaccine. At the level of the study: Combined were second doses at about 4 or about 12 weeks. Findings and limits, study-wide: The study reported that nearly half of spike-specific TCRs target unmutated variant regions. Spike-specific TCR breadth and depth grew following two AZD1222 doses. Donors were largely white British and mainly female; clonal diversity was possibly underestimated.

Germline CDR1 is SGHRS and CDR2 is YFSETQ. The CDR3 runs 14 residues. V dropped 4 bases and J dropped 1 base, with 10 bases sitting between them. A remark on this clone: Its specificity is not known.

The protocol was immunoSEQ multiplex PCR, while the TCRdb copy is restricted to in-frame clones and leaves out a portion. This sample has 80,000 to 95,000 clones, with 80% to 90% found just once. The V call is TRBV5-1, the J call TRBJ2-3; TRBD2 might be the D (7 bases). The starting material was peripheral blood, obtained on day 0 of AZD1222 vaccination. The receptor was isolated from an adult in good health. In DNA form, the CDR3 reads TGCGCCAGCAGCCTGGGGGGGCGCACAGATACGCAGTATTTT. Its protein product is CASSLGGRTDTQYF.